Below, 18 T cell receptor beta chains from the same sample are listed, as sequenced in a study of blood T cell repertoires in COVID-19. Profiling relied on immunoSEQ multiplex PCR, and the TCRdb table lists in-frame clones only, not all of them. The sample lists more than 250,000 clones; around 86% were seen once. The sample taken for sequencing was peripheral blood. Receptor source: a young man with active or convalescent COVID-19.

The chain carries TRBV28 and TRBJ1-2, with D uncertain. CDR1 MDHEN and CDR2 SYDVKM come from the germline V gene. Trimming took off 3 bases at V and 2 bases at J, with 10 bases between the two ends. The length of the CDR3 is 14 residues. CDR3 protein: CASSFWGVNYGYTF. CDR3 bases: TGTGCCAGCAGTTTCTGGGGAGTCAACTATGGCTACACCTTC.

V gene TRBV28 combines with J gene TRBJ1-1; the D gene is possibly TRBD1 (5 bases). The CDR3 sequence is 15 residues long. In germline, CDR1 is MDHEN, CDR2 SYDVKM. Deletions cut 6 bases from V and 4 bases from J, with 18 bases between. The CDR3: CASRVYGSGGTEAFF. Written as DNA, the CDR3 is TGTGCCAGCAGAGTTTATGGGTCGGGGGGCACTGAAGCTTTCTTT.

This clone was seen once. The genes are TRBV7-9 and TRBJ2-6, with a possible D match to TRBD1 (5 bases). V lost 6 bases to trimming and J lost 1 base, with 10 bases between them. There are 15 residues in the CDR3. Germline loops: CDR1 SEHNR, CDR2 FQNEAQ (reference sequence). In DNA form, the CDR3 reads TGTGCCAGCAGTACTCAGGGATCTGGGGCCAACGTCCTGACTTTC. Its translation is CASSTQGSGANVLTF.

This clone has a handful of counts. The genes are TRBV7-9 and TRBJ2-4, with TRBD2 matching 7 bases. The V segment lost 11 bases and the J segment 1 base; nucleotides outside the gene matches: 5. Germline V gene sequence: CDR1 SEHNR, CDR2 FQNEAQ (reference sequence). This CDR3 spans 13 amino acids. The CDR3, as DNA: TGTGCCGGGGCCGGGGGGGCCAAAAACATTCAGTACTTC. It encodes CAGAGGAKNIQYF.

This clone appeared a few times. V gene TRBV28 combines with J gene TRBJ1-1; D uncertain. V gave up 3 bases and J gave up 5 bases, with 4 bases separating them. The CDR3 is 11 amino acids. In germline, CDR1 is MDHEN, CDR2 SYDVKM. The CDR3 DNA reads TGTGCCAGCAGTTTTTTAACTGAAGCTTTCTTT. Translation gives CASSFLTEAFF. Full variable domain (missing parts from reference TRBV28 and TRBJ1-1): DVKVTQSSRYLVKRTGEKVFLECVQDMDHENMFWYRQDPGLGLRLIYFSYDVKMKEKGDIPEGYSVSREKKERFSLILESASTNQTSMYLCASSFLTEAFFGQGTRLTVV.

This clone has only a few counts. The chain couples TRBV5-1 to TRBJ2-7, with a tentative D call TRBD2 (5 bases). V was cut by 0 bases and J by 6 bases, with 13 bases left in between. Germline assignment: CDR1 SGHRS and CDR2 YFSETQ. This CDR3 has 14 amino acids. The CDR3 DNA reads as TGCGCCAGCAGCTTGGCGTGGGGAGTAGGCGAGCAGTACTTC. Translated, it gives CASSLAWGVGEQYF.

The chain has TRBV5-6 and TRBJ1-6; unclear D gene. In germline, CDR1 is SGHDT, CDR2 YYEEEE. The CDR3 is 13 amino acids. V dropped 4 bases and J dropped 8 bases, with 10 bases sitting between them. The CDR3 coding sequence is TGTGCCAGCAGCGAGGCAGCCTATTCACCCCTCCACTTT. Its protein product is CASSEAAYSPLHF.

The chain links TRBV5-6 to TRBJ1-1; D ambiguous. V lost 0 bases, J lost 11 bases, and 14 bases lay in between. CDR1 is SGHDT and CDR2 is YYEEEE in the germline V gene. There are 13 residues in the CDR3. The DNA of the CDR3 is TGTGCCAGCAGCTTGGCATCTTTAAGCAGGGCTTTCTTT. Translation gives CASSLASLSRAFF.

The genes are TRBV9 and TRBJ2-2; possible D gene TRBD1, 5 bases. This CDR3 is built from 16 residues. Germline CDR1 SGDLS, CDR2 YYNGEE. V lost 7 bases, J lost 4 bases, and 20 bases lay in between. The CDR3 loop is CASSNPRRGGTGELFF. The CDR3 coding sequence is TGTGCCAGCTCCAACCCCCGAAGGGGCGGCACCGGGGAGCTGTTTTTT.

The chain joins TRBV24-1 to TRBJ2-1, with 7 positions matching TRBD2. V lost 5 bases and J lost 2; bases outside the gene matches: 2. Per the germline V gene, CDR1 is KGHDR and CDR2 is SFDVKD. The CDR3 spans 14 residues. CDR3 coding DNA: TGTGCCACCAGTGGGGCGGGAGCCTACAATGAGCAGTTCTTC. Encoded protein: CATSGAGAYNEQFF.

Regarding this clone: The junction does not match germline at one end; this may be a read error. The genes are TRBV6-6 and TRBJ2-4, with D possibly TRBD1 on 5 matching bases. The CDR3 covers 12 residues. Germline assignment: CDR1 MNHNY and CDR2 SVGAGI (reference sequence). The CDR3 DNA reads as TGCGCCGTGGGGCAGGGTGGAAACATTCAGTACTTC. It specifies CAVGQGGNIQYF.

The J gene is TRBJ2-7, the V gene TRBV5-1, with 7 bases aligning to TRBD2. Germline CDR1 SGHRS, CDR2 YFSETQ. Germline trimming cut 3 bases from V and 7 bases from J; bases unmatched to any gene: 4. CDR3 length equals 12 residues. This chain's CDR3 is CASSWAGEEQYF. CDR3 nucleotides: TGCGCCAGCAGCTGGGCGGGGGAGGAGCAGTACTTC.

CDR3 protein: CASSESQTPEKLFF. CDR3 DNA: TGCGCCAGCAGTGAGTCGCAGACACCTGAAAAACTGTTTTTT. The chain recombines TRBV10-1 with TRBJ1-4, with no clear D. CDR3 length: 14 residues. The V end was cut by 0 bases, the J end by 7 bases, with 9 bases between. The germline gives CDR1 WNHNN, CDR2 SYGVQD (reference sequence).

V usage is TRBV5-4 and J usage is TRBJ2-3, with D perhaps TRBD2 (8 bases). CDR1 and CDR2 (germline): SGHNT, YYREEE (reference sequence). The V and J ends lost 6 bases and 1 base respectively, with 21 bases between them. The CDR3 spans 17 residues. In nucleotides, the CDR3 is TGTGCCAGCAACCCGGGGACAGCGGGGGCTGGCACAGATACGCAGTATTTT. It translates to CASNPGTAGAGTDTQYF. Looking up the rest from reference TRBV5-4 and TRBJ2-3 gives the full variable domain: ETGVTQSPTHLIKTRGQQVTLRCSSQSGHNTVSWYQQALGQGPQFIFQYYREEENGRGNFPPRFSGLQFPNYSSELNVNALELDDSALYLCASNPGTAGAGTDTQYFGPGTRLTVL.

The chain has TRBV5-1 and TRBJ1-2; tentatively, D is TRBD1 (5 bases). CDR3 length: 15 amino acids. Deletions cut 0 bases from V and 5 bases from J, with 14 bases between. Germline CDR1 is SGHRS and CDR2 is YFSETQ. Here the CDR3 reads CASSLDRFSSYGYTF. In nucleotides, the CDR3 is TGCGCCAGCAGCTTGGACAGGTTCTCATCTTATGGCTACACCTTC. Full variable domain (outside the CDR3, taken from reference TRBV5-1 and TRBJ1-2): KAGVTQTPRYLIKTRGQQVTLSCSPISGHRSVSWYQQTPGQGLQFLFEYFSETQRNKGNFPGRFSGRQFSNSRSEMNVSTLELGDSALYLCASSLDRFSSYGYTFGSGTRLTVV.

The chain employs TRBV9 and TRBJ2-1; TRBD1 agrees at 12 bases. This CDR3 contains 15 residues. In germline, CDR1 is SGDLS, CDR2 YYNGEE. V lost 3 bases and J lost 6; bases outside the gene matches: 4. The CDR3 DNA reads as TGTGCCAGCAGCGCGGGACAGGGGGCTCTCAATGAGCAGTTCTTC. It codes for CASSAGQGALNEQFF. Full variable domain (missing parts from reference TRBV9 and TRBJ2-1): DSGVTQTPKHLITATGQRVTLRCSPRSGDLSVYWYQQSLDQGLQFLIQYYNGEERAKGNILERFSAQQFPDLHSELNLSSLELGDSALYFCASSAGQGALNEQFFGPGTRLTVL.

The chain couples TRBV10-3 to TRBJ1-3; D is possibly TRBD1 (6 bases). The CDR3 sequence is 14 residues long. With 6 bases removed from V and 2 bases from J, the gap between germline ends came to 11 bases. CDR1 is ENHRY and CDR2 is SYGVKD in the germline V gene. The DNA for the CDR3 is TGTGCCATCAGAGGACAGCAGACTGGAAACACCATATATTTT. It yields the protein CAIRGQQTGNTIYF.

The chain links TRBV6-6 to TRBJ2-2; TRBD2 might be the D (6 bases). The CDR3 has 16 amino acids. V dropped 5 bases and J dropped 2 bases, with 15 bases sitting between them. The germline V gene encodes CDR1 MNHNY and CDR2 SVGAGI (reference sequence). CDR3 in DNA: TGTGCCAGCAGTCCCACGGCTAGCGCCAACACCGGGGAGCTGTTTTTT. Residues: CASSPTASANTGELFF.